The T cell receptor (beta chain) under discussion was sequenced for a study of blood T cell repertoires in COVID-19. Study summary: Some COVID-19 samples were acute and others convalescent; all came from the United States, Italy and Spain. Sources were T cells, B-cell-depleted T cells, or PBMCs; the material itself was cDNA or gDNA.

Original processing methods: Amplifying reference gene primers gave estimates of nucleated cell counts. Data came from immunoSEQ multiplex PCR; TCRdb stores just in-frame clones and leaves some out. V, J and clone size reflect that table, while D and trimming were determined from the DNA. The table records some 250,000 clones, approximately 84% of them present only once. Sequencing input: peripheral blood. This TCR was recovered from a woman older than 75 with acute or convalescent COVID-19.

This CDR3 is CASSLARGRRANYGYTF. The DNA of the CDR3 is TGTGCCAGCAGCTTAGCAAGGGGGCGCAGAGCTAACTATGGCTACACCTTC. This chain links TRBV7-2 with TRBJ1-2, with 7 bases fitting TRBD1. Looked up from germline, CDR1 is SGHTA and CDR2 is FQGNSA. V shed 0 bases and J 0 bases; nucleotides not matched to a gene: 7. The CDR3 consists of 17 residues.